What follows is one T cell receptor (beta chain) and its context. The record originates from a study of blood T cell repertoires in COVID-19. Original processing notes: Counts of nucleated cells, estimated from reference gene primer amplification, were obtained. Using immunoSEQ multiplex PCR, the repertoire was profiled, and TCRdb retains in-frame clones only, with some absent. V and J calls and clone size follow that table, whereas D and trimming were derived from the DNA. Found here are about 98,000 clones, less than 85% of them singletons; the top ten hold about 11%. V was pared by 2 bases and J by 5 bases, with 3 bases of the junction left unmatched. CDR3 size: 15 residues. Germline lookup yields CDR1 SGHRS and CDR2 YFSETQ.

This chain uses TRBV5-1 with TRBJ2-2, with 10 bases identical to TRBD2. This TCR was recovered from an older man with active or convalescent COVID-19. The specimen sequenced was peripheral blood. The CDR3 sequence: CASSLTSGVTGELFF. The CDR3 DNA follows: TGCGCCAGCAGCTTAACTAGCGGGGTTACCGGGGAGCTGTTTTTT.